A single sample is the source of the 27 T cell receptor beta chains below, sequenced in a study of blood T cell repertoires in COVID-19. The data were produced by immunoSEQ multiplex PCR, yet TCRdb's version contains in-frame clones alone and is incomplete. The sample lists around 400,000 clones, roughly 84% occurring once. What was sequenced was PBMCs or T cells enriched from blood (not recorded which). Source of these receptors: a woman aged 18 to 35 who had been exposed to COVID-19.

V and J are TRBV4-3 and TRBJ1-4, with no clear D. The germline gives CDR1 LGHNA, CDR2 YSLEER. The CDR3 totals 15 residues. Deletions cut 2 bases from V and 2 bases from J, with 9 bases between. DNA of the CDR3: TGCGCCAGCAGCCAACAAGGGAGTACTAATGAAAAACTGTTTTTT. Amino acid sequence: CASSQQGSTNEKLFF.

This chain links TRBV3-1 (or the pseudogene TRBV3-2) with TRBJ1-6; D may be TRBD1 (5 bases). From germline, CDR1 is LGHDT and CDR2 YNNKEL (reference sequence). V shed 1 base and J shed 15 bases, with 13 bases lying between them. This CDR3 is built from 13 residues. CDR3 loop: CASSQGEVGGLHF. The CDR3 DNA sequence: TGTGCCAGCAGCCAAGGAGAGGTCGGGGGCCTCCACTTT.

This clone was seen only once. The V call is TRBV4-1, the J call TRBJ2-7; TRBD2 matches at 15 bases. The CDR3 runs to 19 residues. Losses at the gene ends were 4 bases for V and 1 base for J; bases not matched to a gene: 11. The germline CDR1 and CDR2 sequences are MGHRA and YSYEKL. CDR3 sequence reads: CASSPRGGLAGGGSYEQYF. CDR3 sequence (DNA): TGCGCCAGCAGCCCCCGAGGGGGACTAGCGGGAGGTGGGTCCTACGAGCAGTACTTC.

This chain links TRBV2 with TRBJ2-7; 7 nucleotides match TRBD2. The germline CDR1 and CDR2 sequences are SNHLY and FYNNEI. The CDR3 totals 13 residues. V shed 3 bases, J shed 4 bases, and the junction held 3 bases outside the gene matches. The CDR3 coding sequence is TGTGCCAGCAGTGAGACTAGCTCTTACGAGCAGTACTTC. This gives the protein CASSETSSYEQYF.

V usage is TRBV7-2 and J usage is TRBJ2-3, with D possibly TRBD2 on 7 matching bases. V was trimmed by 2 bases and J by 4 bases, leaving 16 bases between them. The CDR3 runs to 16 residues. Germline CDR1 is SGHTA and CDR2 is FQGNSA. CDR3 sequence (DNA): TGTGCCAGCAGCTTACTAGGGGGAGGGCTCCCAGATACGCAGTATTTT. Translating gives CASSLLGGGLPDTQYF.

V gene TRBV19 combines with J gene TRBJ2-7, with TRBD1 matching 12 bases. The CDR3 has 15 residues. J gave up 6 bases and V 5 bases, and 8 bases lay outside the gene matches. CDR1 is LNHDA, CDR2 SQIVND, per germline (reference sequence). The CDR3 nucleotides read TGTGCCAGTAGTCCCCCCGGGACAGGGGGCGTCGAGCAGTACTTC. It is translated as CASSPPGTGGVEQYF.

The genes are TRBV27 and TRBJ1-1; TRBD1 aligns across 7 bases. In germline, CDR1 is MNHEY, CDR2 SMNVEV (reference sequence). V was pared by 3 bases and J by 6 bases, with 7 bases of the junction left unmatched. This CDR3 is built from 14 residues. The CDR3 DNA is TGTGCCAGCAGTTTCCTGGACAGGTCAGCTGAAGCTTTCTTT. Translated: CASSFLDRSAEAFF.

This clone was counted only a few times. The genes are TRBV5-4 and TRBJ1-2; 7 positions match TRBD1. Trimming removed 2 bases from V and 4 bases from J; junction bases left unmatched: 5. The CDR3 consists of 14 residues. In germline, CDR1 is SGHNT, CDR2 YYREEE (reference sequence). CDR3 protein: CASSLTGDPYGYTF. CDR3 DNA sequence: TGTGCCAGCAGCTTAACAGGGGATCCCTATGGCTACACCTTC.

V usage is TRBV4-3 and J usage is TRBJ1-4, with D perhaps TRBD1 (6 bases). The CDR3 covers 17 residues. Germline values: CDR1 LGHNA, CDR2 YSLEER. With 3 bases removed from V and 8 bases from J, the gap between germline ends came to 22 bases. CDR3 loop: CASSHSLGAGLREKLFF. DNA of the CDR3: TGCGCCAGCAGCCATTCTCTGGGGGCCGGTCTGAGGGAAAAACTGTTTTTT.

The chain employs TRBV3-1 (or the pseudogene TRBV3-2) and TRBJ1-1, with D possibly matching TRBD1 (5 bases). The V gene lost 3 bases and the J gene lost 4 bases, with 15 bases spanning the gap. The CDR3 sequence is 15 residues long. Germline assignment: CDR1 LGHDT and CDR2 YNNKEL (reference sequence). CDR3 in amino acids: CASSQVGVDSTEAFF. The DNA of the CDR3 is TGTGCCAGCAGCCAGGTAGGGGTGGATAGCACTGAAGCTTTCTTT.

The chain joins TRBV4-3 to TRBJ1-1; D is possibly TRBD1 (5 bases). The germline CDR1 and CDR2 sequences are LGHNA and YSLEER. The V end was cut by 1 base, the J end by 4 bases, with 13 bases between. CDR3 length: 15 amino acids. CDR3 amino acids: CASSQGSGVGTEAFF. The CDR3 DNA sequence: TGCGCCAGCAGCCAAGGGTCGGGGGTCGGCACTGAAGCTTTCTTT.

The chain recombines TRBV23-1 with TRBJ2-7; the D is unclear. TRBV23-1 is noted as an ORF with a role that remains uncertain. The CDR3 covers 13 residues. Trimming stripped 7 bases from V and 4 bases from J, with 14 bases between. CDR3 sequence reads: CASIPYEAYEQYF. The CDR3 region has the DNA TGCGCCAGCATCCCCTACGAGGCGTACGAGCAGTACTTC.

The chain uses TRBV3-1 (or the pseudogene TRBV3-2) and TRBJ2-5; D not certain. Trimming pared 4 bases from V and 7 bases from J, leaving 10 bases between. In germline, CDR1 is LGHDT, CDR2 YNNKEL (reference sequence). This CDR3 region has 12 residues. This CDR3 reads CASSLTPGTQYF. The CDR3 coding sequence is TGTGCCAGCAGCCTCACCCCAGGGACCCAGTACTTC.

This clone occurred a few times. DNA of the CDR3: TGTGCCAGTAGTTGGGGGACAGGGGTGGACTACGAGCAGTACTTC. It translates to CASSWGTGVDYEQYF. V gene TRBV19 combines with J gene TRBJ2-7, with 10 bases aligning to TRBD1. The V and J ends lost 5 bases and 3 bases, in that order; junction bases with no gene match: 7. CDR3 size: 15 residues. Germline V gene sequence: CDR1 LNHDA, CDR2 SQIVND (reference sequence).

This rearrangement joins TRBV5-1 to TRBJ2-7; perhaps TRBD1 as D (6 bases). Germline assignment: CDR1 SGHRS and CDR2 YFSETQ. There are 12 residues in the CDR3. The germline V and J ends were trimmed by 1 base and 4 bases, with 6 bases remaining between them. The DNA for the CDR3 is TGCGCCAGCAGCTTGAGGGGGTACGAGCAGTACTTC. Its protein product is CASSLRGYEQYF. Supplemented by reference TRBV5-1 and TRBJ2-7, the full variable domain reads KAGVTQTPRYLIKTRGQQVTLSCSPISGHRSVSWYQQTPGQGLQFLFEYFSETQRNKGNFPGRFSGRQFSNSRSEMNVSTLELGDSALYLCASSLRGYEQYFGPGTRLTVT.

This chain uses TRBV3-1 (or the pseudogene TRBV3-2) with TRBJ1-1; 7 bases fit TRBD1. CDR3 length equals 16 residues. With 4 bases clipped from V and 7 bases from J, the junction kept 15 bases outside the gene matches. CDR1 is LGHDT and CDR2 is YNNKEL in the germline V gene (reference sequence). The CDR3 DNA reads as TGTGCCAGCAGCCCCCCCCTACAGGGGCCCCTACTTGAAGCTTTCTTT. Amino acids: CASSPPLQGPLLEAFF.

This chain links TRBV7-2 with TRBJ2-1, with TRBD2 identical over 9 bases. CDR3 length equals 15 residues. Trimming cost V 4 bases and J 8 bases; bases outside gene matches: 9. Germline V lookup: CDR1 SGHTA, CDR2 FQGNSA. The CDR3 spells CASSYSGSAGDEQFF. CDR3 DNA: TGTGCCAGCAGCTATAGCGGGAGTGCGGGCGATGAGCAGTTCTTC.

This clone was counted once. The rearrangement joins TRBV3-1 (or the pseudogene TRBV3-2) to TRBJ2-4; D may be TRBD2 (5 bases). This CDR3 has 15 amino acids. The germline V and J ends were trimmed by 1 base and 0 bases, with 7 bases remaining between them. The germline CDR1 and CDR2 sequences are LGHDT and YNNKEL (reference sequence). CDR3 sequence reads: CASSQAGIAKNIQYF. The CDR3 nucleotides read TGTGCCAGCAGCCAAGCGGGGATAGCCAAAAACATTCAGTACTTC.

Details on this clone: Within the sample, other DNA sequences also encode this same CDR3. V and J are TRBV18 and TRBJ2-5, with a tentative D call TRBD1 (6 bases). V was shortened by 3 bases and J by 2 bases, with 7 bases between the two germline ends. The CDR3 length is 13 residues. Germline V gene lookup returns CDR1 KGHSH and CDR2 LQKENI. The CDR3 region has the DNA TGTGCCAGCTCACCTGGACAGCAAGAGACCCAGTACTTC. Its protein is CASSPGQQETQYF. Using reference TRBV18 and TRBJ2-5 for the parts outside the CDR3, the full variable domain is NAGVMQNPRHLVRRRGQEARLRCSPMKGHSHVYWYRQLPEEGLKFMVYLQKENIIDESGMPKERFSAEFPKEGPSILRIQQVVRGDSAAYFCASSPGQQETQYFGPGTRLLVL.

This clone was counted only a few times. The chain combines TRBV6-5 with TRBJ1-1, with D possibly matching TRBD1 (6 bases). The CDR3 extends over 15 amino acids. The V end was cut by 5 bases, the J end by 4 bases, with 17 bases between. The germline gives CDR1 MNHEY, CDR2 SVGAGI. CDR3 loop: CASSLAGTRGTEAFF. CDR3 DNA sequence: TGTGCCAGCAGTCTGGCCGGGACAAGAGGCACTGAAGCTTTCTTT.

The rearrangement joins TRBV28 to TRBJ1-2; D is undetermined. The V end lost 2 bases, the J end lost 2 bases, and 15 bases lay between the germline ends. CDR1 is MDHEN, CDR2 SYDVKM, per germline. The CDR3 runs 16 residues. The CDR3 loop reads CASSLTIRGHNYGYTF. CDR3 in DNA: TGTGCCAGCAGTTTAACCATACGAGGGCACAACTATGGCTACACCTTC.

The chain joins TRBV28 to TRBJ1-5, with 8 bases fitting TRBD1. The germline CDR1 and CDR2 sequences are MDHEN and SYDVKM. This CDR3 comprises 16 residues. After removal of 5 bases from V and 7 bases from J, the junction contained 13 bases not matched to a gene. The DNA of the CDR3 is TGTGCCAGCAGTCAAGGACAGGGATCGTCGAGACAGCCCCAGCATTTT. This translates into CASSQGQGSSRQPQHF. The full variable domain, in which reference TRBV28 and TRBJ1-5 provide the parts outside the CDR3, is DVKVTQSSRYLVKRTGEKVFLECVQDMDHENMFWYRQDPGLGLRLIYFSYDVKMKEKGDIPEGYSVSREKKERFSLILESASTNQTSMYLCASSQGQGSSRQPQHFGDGTRLSIL.

This sequence joins TRBV2 and TRBJ2-2; D may be TRBD1 (6 bases). Per the germline V gene, CDR1 is SNHLY and CDR2 is FYNNEI. CDR3 length equals 14 residues. Trimming cost V 1 base and J 6 bases, with 9 bases left between them. The CDR3 loop is CASSEDRVSGELFF. The CDR3 DNA reads TGTGCCAGCAGTGAAGACAGGGTCTCCGGGGAGCTGTTTTTT.

V gene TRBV15 combines with J gene TRBJ1-2; D unresolved. The V and J ends lost 8 bases and 7 bases respectively, with 11 bases between them. This CDR3 contains 11 residues. CDR1 is LNHNV and CDR2 is YYDKDF in the germline V gene (reference sequence). In DNA form, the CDR3 reads TGTGCCACCGGAGATCTGGGTGGCTACACCTTC. Its translation: CATGDLGGYTF. Combining the CDR3 with reference TRBV15 and TRBJ1-2 gives the whole variable domain DAMVIQNPRYQVTQFGKPVTLSCSQTLNHNVMYWYQQKSSQAPKLLFHYYDKDFNNEADTPDNFQSRRPNTSFCFLDIRSPGLGDTAMYLCATGDLGGYTFGSGTRLTVV.

The rearrangement uses TRBV5-1 and TRBJ2-1, with D maybe TRBD1 (5 bases). V lost 0 bases and J 6 bases, leaving 7 bases between the germline ends. CDR3 length equals 13 residues. Germline V lookup: CDR1 SGHRS, CDR2 YFSETQ. As DNA, the CDR3 is TGCGCCAGCAGCTTGGAAAGGGGCAATGAGCAGTTCTTC. Residues: CASSLERGNEQFF.

The rearrangement uses TRBV14 and TRBJ2-5; D is possibly TRBD2 (7 bases). The V gene lost 4 bases and the J gene lost 2 bases, with 17 bases spanning the gap. Germline CDR1 reads SGHDN; CDR2 reads FVKESK. This CDR3 is 16 amino acids long. CDR3 protein: CASSPGSRGGQETQYF. The CDR3 coding sequence is TGTGCCAGCAGCCCCGGCAGCAGGGGAGGGCAAGAGACCCAGTACTTC.

The CDR3 coding sequence is TGCGCCAGCAGTGAGGGGTATGGGACAGGACCCTACGAGCAGTACTTC. The encoded protein is CASSEGYGTGPYEQYF. The rearrangement uses TRBV10-1 and TRBJ2-7; 8 bases agree with TRBD1. The CDR3 is made up of 16 amino acids. After removal of 2 bases from V and 2 bases from J, the junction contained 8 bases not matched to a gene. CDR1 WNHNN and CDR2 SYGVQD come from the germline V gene (reference sequence).